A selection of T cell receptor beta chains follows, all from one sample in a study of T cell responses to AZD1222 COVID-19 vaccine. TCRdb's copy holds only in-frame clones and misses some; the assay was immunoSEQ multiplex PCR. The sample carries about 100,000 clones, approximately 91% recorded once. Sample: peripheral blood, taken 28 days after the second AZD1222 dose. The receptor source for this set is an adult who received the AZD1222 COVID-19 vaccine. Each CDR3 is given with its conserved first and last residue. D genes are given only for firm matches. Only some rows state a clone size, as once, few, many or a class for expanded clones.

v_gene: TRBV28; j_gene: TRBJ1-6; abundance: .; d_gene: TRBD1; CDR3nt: TGTGCCAGCACCCTCCCGGGACAGGGGAAACCCCTCCACTTT; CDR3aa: CASTLPGQGKPLHF
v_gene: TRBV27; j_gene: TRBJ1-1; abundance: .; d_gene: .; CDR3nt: TGTGCCAGCAGTTTATCGATTAGGGGGAGGAGGAACACTGAAGCTTTCTTT; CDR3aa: CASSLSIRGRRNTEAFF
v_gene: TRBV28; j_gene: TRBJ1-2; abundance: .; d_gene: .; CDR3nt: TGTGCCAGCACCCGGGGCAGGCTGGACTATGGCTACACCTTC; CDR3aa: CASTRGRLDYGYTF
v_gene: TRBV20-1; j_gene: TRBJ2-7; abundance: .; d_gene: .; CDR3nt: TGCAGTGCTAGTTTCGACAGGCTCTCCTACGAGCAGTACTTC; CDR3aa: CSASFDRLSYEQYF
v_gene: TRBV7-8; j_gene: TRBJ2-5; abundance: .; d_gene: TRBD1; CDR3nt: TGTGCCAGCAGCTTAGGGGACAGGGGGTACCGCCAAGAGACCCAGTACTTC; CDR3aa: CASSLGDRGYRQETQYF
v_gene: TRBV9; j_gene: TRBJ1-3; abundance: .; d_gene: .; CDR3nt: TGTGCCAGCAGCGTAGCCAGGGCTGGAAACACCATATATTTT; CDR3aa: CASSVARAGNTIYF
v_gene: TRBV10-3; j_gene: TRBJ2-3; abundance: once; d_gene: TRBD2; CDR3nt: TGTGCCATCAGTGACCCCCTAGCGGGACACACAGATACGCAGTATTTT; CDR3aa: CAISDPLAGHTDTQYF
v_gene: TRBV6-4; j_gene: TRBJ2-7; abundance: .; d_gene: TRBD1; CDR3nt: TGTGCCAGCAGACGGGAGGACAGGGGGCCCTACGAGCAGTACTTC; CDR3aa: CASRREDRGPYEQYF
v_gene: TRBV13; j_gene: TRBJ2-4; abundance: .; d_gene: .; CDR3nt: TGTGCCAGCAGCTTAGCAGGGTTGGTTCAGTACTTC; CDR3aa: CASSLAGLVQYF
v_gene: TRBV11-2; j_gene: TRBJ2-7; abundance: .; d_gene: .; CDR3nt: TGTGCCAGCAGGTCGACGACGGGGGCTCGCGAGCAGTACTTC; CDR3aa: CASRSTTGAREQYF
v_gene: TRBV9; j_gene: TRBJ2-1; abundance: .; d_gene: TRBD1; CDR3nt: TGTGCCAGCAGCGTAGGGATAGGACAGGGGTCCAATGAGCAGTTCTTC; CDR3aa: CASSVGIGQGSNEQFF
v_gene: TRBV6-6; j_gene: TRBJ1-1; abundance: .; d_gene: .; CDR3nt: TGTGCCAGCAGTTACTCCAGTGAAGCTTTCTTT; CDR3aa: CASSYSSEAFF
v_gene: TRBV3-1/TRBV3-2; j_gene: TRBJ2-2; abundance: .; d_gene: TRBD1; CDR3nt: TGTGCCAGCAGCCACGAGGGACAGGGTGGCGGGGAGCTGTTTTTT; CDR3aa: CASSHEGQGGGELFF
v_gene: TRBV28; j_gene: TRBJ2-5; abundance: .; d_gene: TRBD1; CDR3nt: TGTGCCAGCAGGCCATCTGGACAGGGGGCGGAGACCCAGTACTTC; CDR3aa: CASRPSGQGAETQYF
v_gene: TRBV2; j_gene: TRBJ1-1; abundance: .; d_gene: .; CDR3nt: TGTGCCAGCAGATGGAAGGCAGACTCGAACACTGAAGCTTTCTTT; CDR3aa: CASRWKADSNTEAFF
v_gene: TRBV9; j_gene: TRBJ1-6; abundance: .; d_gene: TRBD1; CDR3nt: TGTGCCAGCAGCCTTGATCTCCCGGGGACAGGGGGATCACCCCTCCACTTT; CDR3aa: CASSLDLPGTGGSPLHF
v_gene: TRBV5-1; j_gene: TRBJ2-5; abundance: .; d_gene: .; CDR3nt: TGCGCCAGCAGCTCCGCTGACCCTCAAGAGACCCAGTACTTC; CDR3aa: CASSSADPQETQYF
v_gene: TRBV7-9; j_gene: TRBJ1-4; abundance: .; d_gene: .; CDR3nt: TGTGCCAGCAGCTTTGGGAAAGCTAATGAAAAACTGTTTTTT; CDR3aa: CASSFGKANEKLFF
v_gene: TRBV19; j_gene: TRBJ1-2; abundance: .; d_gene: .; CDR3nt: TGTGCCAGTAGTCACGGGGGAGGCTACACCTTC; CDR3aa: CASSHGGGYTF
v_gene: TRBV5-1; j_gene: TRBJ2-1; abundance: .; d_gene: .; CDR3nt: TGCGCCAGCAGCTTTCCAGACCTAAACAATGAGCAGTTCTTC; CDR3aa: CASSFPDLNNEQFF
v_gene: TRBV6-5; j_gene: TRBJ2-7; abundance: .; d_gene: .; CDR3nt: TGTGCCAGCGGGATGTCAGGTGGCTACGAGCAGTACTTC; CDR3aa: CASGMSGGYEQYF
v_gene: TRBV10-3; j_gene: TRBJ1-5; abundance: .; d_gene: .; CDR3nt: TGTGCCATCAGTGAGTCGGACAGCGGGCCCCAGCATTTT; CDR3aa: CAISESDSGPQHF
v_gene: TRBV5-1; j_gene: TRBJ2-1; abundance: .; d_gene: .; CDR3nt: TGCGCCAGCAGCTTCCGGGTCTTCCGCGATGAGCAGTTCTTC; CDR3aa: CASSFRVFRDEQFF
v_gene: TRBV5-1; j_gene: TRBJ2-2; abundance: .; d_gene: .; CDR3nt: TGCGCCAGCAGCTTCTTACGGGAGAAGGCCGGGGAGCTGTTTTTT; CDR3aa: CASSFLREKAGELFF
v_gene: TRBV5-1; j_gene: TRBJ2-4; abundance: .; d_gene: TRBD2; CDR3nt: TGCGCCAGCAGGATGAGCGGGAGTGAGCACATTCAGTACTTC; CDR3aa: CASRMSGSEHIQYF
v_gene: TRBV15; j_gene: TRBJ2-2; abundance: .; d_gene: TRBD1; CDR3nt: TGTGCCACCAGCGGGGAGACAGGGTCCCGCACCGGGGAGCTGTTTTTT; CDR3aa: CATSGETGSRTGELFF
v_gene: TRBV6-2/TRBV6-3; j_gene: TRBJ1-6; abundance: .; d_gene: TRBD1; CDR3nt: TGTGCCAGCAGTTCCGGACAGGGGGTGGAGAATTCACCCCTCCACTTT; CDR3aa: CASSSGQGVENSPLHF
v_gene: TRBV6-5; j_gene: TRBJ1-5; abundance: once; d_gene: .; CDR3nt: TGTGCCAGCAGTTACTCGAGGGAACAGCCCCAGCATTTT; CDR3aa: CASSYSREQPQHF
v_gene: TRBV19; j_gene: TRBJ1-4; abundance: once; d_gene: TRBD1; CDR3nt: TGTGCCAGTAGTTTCCCGGGACAGGGTAATGAAAAACTGTTTTTT; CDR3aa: CASSFPGQGNEKLFF
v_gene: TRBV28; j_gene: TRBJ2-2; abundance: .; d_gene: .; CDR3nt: TGTGCCTCCACAGCGGCTAGCACCGGGGAGCTGTTTTTT; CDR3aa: CASTAASTGELFF
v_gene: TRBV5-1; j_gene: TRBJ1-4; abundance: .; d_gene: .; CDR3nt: TGCGCCAGCAGCTCCCGGCCACCCTACCTCGGTGAAAAACTGTTTTTT; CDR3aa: CASSSRPPYLGEKLFF
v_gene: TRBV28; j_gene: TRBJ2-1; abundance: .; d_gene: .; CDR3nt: TGTGCCAGCAGTTTTCCTTCCGGTCCCTACAAGTTCTTC; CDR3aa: CASSFPSGPYKFF
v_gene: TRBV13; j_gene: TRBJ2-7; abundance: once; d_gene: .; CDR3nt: TGTGCCAGCAGCAAAGGCCGCGGCTCTTCCTACGAGCAGTACTTC; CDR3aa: CASSKGRGSSYEQYF
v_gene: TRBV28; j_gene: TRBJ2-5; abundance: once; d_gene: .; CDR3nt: TGTGCCAGCAGCCCCCCTACCCAGACATTCCAAGAGACCCAGTACTTC; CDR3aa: CASSPPTQTFQETQYF
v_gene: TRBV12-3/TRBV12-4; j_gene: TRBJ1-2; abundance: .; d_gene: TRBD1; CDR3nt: TGTGCCAGCAGTACCCCAGGGGGAGGCTACACCTTC; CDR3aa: CASSTPGGGYTF
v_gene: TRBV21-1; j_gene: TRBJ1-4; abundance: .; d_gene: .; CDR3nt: TGTGCCAGCAGCAAAGAGAGACAGGGGGGGAATGAAAAACTGTTTTTT; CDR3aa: CASSKERQGGNEKLFF
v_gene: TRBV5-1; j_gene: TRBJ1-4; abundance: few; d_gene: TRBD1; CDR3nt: TGCGCCAGCAGGGGACAGGAAAATGAAAAACTGTTTTTT; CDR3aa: CASRGQENEKLFF
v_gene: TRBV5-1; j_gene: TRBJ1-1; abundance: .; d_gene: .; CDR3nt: TGCGCCAGCAGCTACCAGGGGAACACTGAAGCTTTCTTT; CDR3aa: CASSYQGNTEAFF
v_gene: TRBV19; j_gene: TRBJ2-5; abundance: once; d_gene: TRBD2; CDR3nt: TGTGCCAGTAGTAGGACTAGCGGGAGTAGGGGGGAGACCCAGTACTTC; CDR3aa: CASSRTSGSRGETQYF
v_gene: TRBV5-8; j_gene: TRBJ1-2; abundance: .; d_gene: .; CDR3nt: TGTGCCAGCAGCTTGGGTAGACGCTACACCTTC; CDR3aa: CASSLGRRYTF
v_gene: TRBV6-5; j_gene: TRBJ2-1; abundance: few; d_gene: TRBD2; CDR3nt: TGTGCCAGCAGTATCCGGGGGGAGAATGAGCAGTTCTTC; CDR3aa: CASSIRGENEQFF
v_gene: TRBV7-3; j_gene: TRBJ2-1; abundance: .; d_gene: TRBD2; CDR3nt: TGTGCCAGCAGCTTAGGGACTAGCGGGAAGGTTAGCAATGAGCAGTTCTTC; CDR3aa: CASSLGTSGKVSNEQFF
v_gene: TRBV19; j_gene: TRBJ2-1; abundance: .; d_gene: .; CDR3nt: TGTGCCAGCCTTGTCCGGGACTGGGGTTTTGGGGAGCAGTTCTTC; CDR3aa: CASLVRDWGFGEQFF
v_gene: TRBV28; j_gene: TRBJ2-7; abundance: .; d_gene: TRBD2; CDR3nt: TGTGCCAGCAGTTCTCTAGCGGGAGTCAACGAGCAGTACTTC; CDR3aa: CASSSLAGVNEQYF
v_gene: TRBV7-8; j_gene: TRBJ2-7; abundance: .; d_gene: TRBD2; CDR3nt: TGTGCCAGCAGCTTCTTCGCGGGAGTTGCCTACGAGCAGTACTTC; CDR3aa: CASSFFAGVAYEQYF
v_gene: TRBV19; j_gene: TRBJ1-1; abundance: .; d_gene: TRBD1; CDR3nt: TGTGCCAGTAGTGAGGACAGGGTGACTGAAGCTTTCTTT; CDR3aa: CASSEDRVTEAFF
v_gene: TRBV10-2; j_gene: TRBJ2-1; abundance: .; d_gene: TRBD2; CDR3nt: TGCGCCAGCAGCGTAGCGGGAGGAGGTTACAATGAGCAGTTCTTC; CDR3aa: CASSVAGGGYNEQFF
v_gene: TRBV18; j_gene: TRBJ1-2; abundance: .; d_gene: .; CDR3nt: TGTGCCAGCTCACCACCTTCACTACAGGAGTATGGCTACACCTTC; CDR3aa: CASSPPSLQEYGYTF
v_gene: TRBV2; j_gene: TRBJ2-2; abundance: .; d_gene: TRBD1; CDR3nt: TGTGCCAGCGCCGGGACAGGGCAATCCGGGGAGCTGTTTTTT; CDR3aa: CASAGTGQSGELFF
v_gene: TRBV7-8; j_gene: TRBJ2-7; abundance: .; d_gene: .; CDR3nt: TGTGCCAGCAGCTTAGAGGGGCAGGTGACCTACGAGCAGTACTTC; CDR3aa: CASSLEGQVTYEQYF
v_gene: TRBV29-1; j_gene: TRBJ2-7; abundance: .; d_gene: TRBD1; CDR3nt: TGCAGCGTCGAAACGGACAGGGGGGTTGAGCAGTACTTC; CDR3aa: CSVETDRGVEQYF
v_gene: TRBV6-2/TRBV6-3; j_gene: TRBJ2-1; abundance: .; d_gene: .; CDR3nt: TGTGCCAGCAGCCCGGGACTCCTCGGCTCCTACAATGAGCAGTTCTTC; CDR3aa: CASSPGLLGSYNEQFF